Below are 5 T cell receptor beta chains sequenced from a single sample in a study of breast tumors, draining lymph nodes, adjacent tissues. Using its own MiXCR run on the multiplex PCR reads, TCRdb lists one record per CDR3 protein. This table has approximately 190,000 distinct CDR3 sequences, approximately 30% appearing once. Samples came from axillary lymph nodes draining the breast cancer. The specimen sequenced was axillary lymph node tissue. These receptors all stem from a female donor with breast cancer. Some clones in this sample may be carry-over from other donors' samples.

This clonotype has a count of ten or more. The V gene is TRBV20-1, the J gene TRBJ1-5, with D tentatively TRBD1 (5 bases). CDR1 and CDR2 from the germline V gene are DFQATT and SNEGSKA (reference sequence). Trimming cost V 0 bases and J 4 bases, with 13 bases left between them. The CDR3 consists of 15 residues. The CDR3 nucleotides are TGCAGTGCTAGAGATAGCGGCAGGGCAAATCAGCCCCAGCATTTT. Translation gives CSARDSGRANQPQHF.

This clonotype showed up many times. The rearrangement uses TRBV28 and TRBJ1-4; tentative D call: TRBD1 (5 bases). The CDR3 extends over 15 amino acids. Looked up from germline, CDR1 is MDHEN and CDR2 is SYDVKM. Trimming stripped 8 bases from V and 4 bases from J, with 17 bases between. This CDR3 is CASYSPGLFNEKLFF. Here the CDR3 DNA reads TGTGCCAGCTACTCCCCGGGACTTTTTAATGAAAAACTGTTTTTT.

To note about this clonotype: The junction and the germline gene differ at one end; a read error may be behind it. The rearrangement uses TRBV2 and TRBJ2-7; TRBD1 matches at 9 bases. The germline V gene encodes CDR1 SNHLY and CDR2 FYNNEI. The CDR3 loop spans 13 amino acids. Here the CDR3 reads CASGGTGNGEQHF. The CDR3 DNA sequence: TGTGCCAGCGGTGGGACAGGGAACGGCGAGCAGCACTTC.

This clonotype was seen a few times. A much more abundant neighbour one base away suggests this may be a read error. V and J are TRBV11-2 and TRBJ1-3, with D maybe TRBD1 (6 bases). This CDR3 region has 16 residues. Germline CDR1 and CDR2: SGHAT and FQNNGV. Trimming took off 3 bases at V and 0 bases at J, with 12 bases between the two ends. CDR3 residues: CASSLAGGASGNTIYF. Written as DNA, the CDR3 is TGTGCCAGCAGCTTGGCCGGGGGGGCCTCTGGAAACACCATATATTTT.

This clonotype appeared many times. The CDR3 protein is CASSEGQPNYGYTF. The CDR3 DNA reads TGTGCCAGCAGTGAGGGGCAGCCTAACTATGGCTACACCTTC. This chain joins TRBV2 and TRBJ1-2; weak D call: TRBD1 (5 bases). The CDR3 sequence is 14 residues long. Germline V gives CDR1 SNHLY, CDR2 FYNNEI. V was cut by 3 bases and J by 0 bases, with 8 bases left in between.